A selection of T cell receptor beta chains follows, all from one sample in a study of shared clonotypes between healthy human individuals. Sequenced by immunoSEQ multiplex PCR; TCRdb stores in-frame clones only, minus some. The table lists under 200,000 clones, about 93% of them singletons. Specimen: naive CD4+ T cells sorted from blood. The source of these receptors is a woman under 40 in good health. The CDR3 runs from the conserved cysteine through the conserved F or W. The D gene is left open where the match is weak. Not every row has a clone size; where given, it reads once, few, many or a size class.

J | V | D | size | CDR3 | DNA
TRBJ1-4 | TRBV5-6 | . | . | CASSDRRKRATNEKLFF | TGTGCCAGCAGCGATCGACGGAAACGAGCAACTAATGAAAAACTGTTTTTT
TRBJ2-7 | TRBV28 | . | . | CASSPGVRAIYEQYF | TGTGCCAGCAGTCCGGGGGTTAGGGCTATCTACGAGCAGTACTTC
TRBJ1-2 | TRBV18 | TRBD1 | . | CASSLDRGYGYTF | TGTGCCAGCTCACTCGACAGGGGGTATGGCTACACCTTC
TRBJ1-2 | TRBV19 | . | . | CASSIEGAQGYGYTF | TGTGCCAGTAGTATAGAAGGGGCGCAGGGCTATGGCTACACCTTC
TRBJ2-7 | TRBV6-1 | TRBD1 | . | CASSVGTGGVKGYEQYF | TGTGCCAGCAGTGTCGGGACAGGGGGCGTGAAGGGCTACGAGCAGTACTTC
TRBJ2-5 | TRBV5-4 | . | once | CASRLAGTKETQYF | TGTGCCAGCAGGTTAGCCGGGACGAAAGAGACCCAGTACTTC
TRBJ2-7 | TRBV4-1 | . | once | CASSRVLVTYEQYF | TGCGCCAGCAGTCGAGTACTGGTAACCTACGAGCAGTACTTC
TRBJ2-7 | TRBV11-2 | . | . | CASSSFYEQYF | TGTGCCAGCAGCTCCTTTTACGAGCAGTACTTC
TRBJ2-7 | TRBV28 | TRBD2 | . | CASSLWTSGKGYEQYF | TGTGCCAGCAGTTTATGGACTAGCGGGAAGGGGTACGAGCAGTACTTC
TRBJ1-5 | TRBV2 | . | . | CASSEGGYSNQPQHF | TGTGCCAGCAGTGAAGGAGGTTATAGCAATCAGCCCCAGCATTTT
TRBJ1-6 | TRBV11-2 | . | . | CASSLEGSSYNSPLHF | TGTGCCAGCAGCTTAGAGGGTAGCTCCTATAATTCACCCCTCCACTTT
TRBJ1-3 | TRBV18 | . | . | CASSPTQAGDTIYF | TGTGCCAGCTCACCAACCCAGGCAGGGGACACCATATATTTT
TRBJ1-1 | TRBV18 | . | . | CASSPALNTEAFF | TGTGCCAGCTCACCAGCCCTGAACACTGAAGCTTTCTTT
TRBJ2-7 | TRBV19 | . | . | CASSPGTARSSYEQYF | TGTGCCAGTAGCCCAGGGACGGCGAGAAGCTCCTACGAGCAGTACTTC
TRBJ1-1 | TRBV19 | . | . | CASSPPGAPVTEAFF | TGTGCCAGTAGTCCGCCAGGGGCGCCCGTCACTGAAGCTTTCTTT
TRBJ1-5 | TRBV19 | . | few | CASSTAGYNQPQHF | TGTGCCAGTAGTACGGCTGGCTACAATCAGCCCCAGCATTTT
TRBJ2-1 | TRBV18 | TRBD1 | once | CASSPPAGGEFYNEQFF | TGTGCCAGCTCACCACCAGCAGGGGGCGAGTTTTACAATGAGCAGTTCTTC
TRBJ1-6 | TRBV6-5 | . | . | CASSQGPSLHF | TGTGCCAGCTCCCAGGGTCCCTCGCTCCACTTT
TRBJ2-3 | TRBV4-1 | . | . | CASSRILGGGSDTQYF | TGCGCCAGCAGCCGCATACTAGGAGGGGGATCAGATACGCAGTATTTT
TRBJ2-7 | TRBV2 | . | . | CASSWVRTYEQYF | TGTGCCAGCAGTTGGGTTCGGACCTACGAGCAGTACTTC
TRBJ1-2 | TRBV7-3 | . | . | CASSLGVEVYGYTF | TGTGCCAGCAGCTTAGGGGTAGAAGTCTATGGCTACACCTTC
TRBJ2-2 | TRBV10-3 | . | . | CATQGTSNTGELFF | TGTGCCACTCAAGGGACCTCGAACACCGGGGAGCTGTTTTTT
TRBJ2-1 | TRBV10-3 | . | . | CAISERGDNEQFF | TGTGCCATCAGTGAGAGGGGAGACAATGAGCAGTTCTTC
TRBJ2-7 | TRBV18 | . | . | CASSPPDGGEQYF | TGTGCCAGCTCGCCCCCGGACGGTGGGGAGCAGTACTTC
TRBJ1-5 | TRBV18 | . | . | CASSPPIGQQSNQPQHF | TGTGCCAGCTCACCACCGATCGGCCAACAGAGCAATCAGCCCCAGCATTTT
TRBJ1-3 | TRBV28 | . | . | CAVRAAQNLNTIYF | TGTGCCGTCAGGGCAGCTCAGAACCTAAACACCATATATTTT
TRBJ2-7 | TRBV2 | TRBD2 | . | CASSETSGPPPSEQYF | TGTGCCAGCAGTGAGACTAGCGGACCCCCACCCTCCGAGCAGTACTTC
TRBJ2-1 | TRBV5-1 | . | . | CASSLGRNEQFF | TGCGCCAGCAGCTTGGGCAGGAATGAGCAGTTCTTC
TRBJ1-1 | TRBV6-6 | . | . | CASSTGSGTEAFF | TGTGCCAGCAGTACAGGGTCTGGGACTGAAGCTTTCTTT
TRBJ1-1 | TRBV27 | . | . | CASSLVSDTEAFF | TGTGCCAGCAGTTTAGTTTCGGACACTGAAGCTTTCTTT
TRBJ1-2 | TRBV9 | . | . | CASSVAGYGYTF | TGTGCCAGCAGCGTAGCCGGCTATGGCTACACCTTC
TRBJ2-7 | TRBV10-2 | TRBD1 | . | CASSDPTGGSYEQYF | TGCGCCAGCAGTGACCCCACAGGGGGCTCGTACGAGCAGTACTTC
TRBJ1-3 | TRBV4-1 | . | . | CASSQGLRDPSGNTIYF | TGCGCCAGCAGCCAAGGTTTAAGGGACCCCTCTGGAAACACCATATATTTT
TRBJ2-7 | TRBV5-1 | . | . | CASSLVAGSTYEQYF | TGCGCCAGCAGCTTGGTTGCAGGGTCGACCTACGAGCAGTACTTC
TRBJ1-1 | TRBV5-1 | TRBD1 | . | CASSQGQRNTEAFF | TGCGCCAGCAGCCAGGGACAGAGGAACACTGAAGCTTTCTTT
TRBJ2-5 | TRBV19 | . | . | CASSKQGQETQYF | TGTGCCAGTAGTAAACAAGGCCAAGAGACCCAGTACTTC
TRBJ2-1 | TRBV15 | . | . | CATRQESSYNEQFF | TGTGCCACCCGGCAGGAGAGCTCCTACAATGAGCAGTTCTTC
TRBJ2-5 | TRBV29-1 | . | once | CSVGGGGGETQYF | TGCAGCGTCGGGGGTGGCGGAGGAGAGACCCAGTACTTC
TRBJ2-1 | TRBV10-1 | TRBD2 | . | CASSENSGRTYNEQFF | TGCGCCAGCAGTGAGAATAGCGGGAGGACCTACAATGAGCAGTTCTTC
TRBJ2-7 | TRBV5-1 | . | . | CASSAGRGYEQYF | TGCGCCAGCAGCGCGGGCCGTGGGTACGAGCAGTACTTC
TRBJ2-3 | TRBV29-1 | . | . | CSVARAEDTQYF | TGCAGCGTCGCCCGAGCGGAAGATACGCAGTATTTT
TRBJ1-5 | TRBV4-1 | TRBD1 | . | CASSQARDRGSQPQHF | TGCGCCAGCAGCCAAGCTCGGGACAGGGGATCTCAGCCCCAGCATTTT
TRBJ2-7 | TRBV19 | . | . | CASSPYRDSYEQYF | TGTGCCAGTAGCCCCTACAGGGACTCCTACGAGCAGTACTTC
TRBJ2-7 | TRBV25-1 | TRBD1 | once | CASSGIGTGSYEQYF | TGTGCCAGCAGTGGCATTGGGACAGGTTCCTACGAGCAGTACTTC
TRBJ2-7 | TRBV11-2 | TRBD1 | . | CASSFRGQGYEQYF | TGTGCCAGCAGCTTTAGGGGGCAAGGTTACGAGCAGTACTTC
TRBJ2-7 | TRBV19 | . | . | CASSMQAPTGEQYF | TGTGCCAGTAGTATGCAGGCGCCGACCGGCGAGCAGTACTTC
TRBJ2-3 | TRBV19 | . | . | CASSGRNEADTQYF | TGTGCCAGTAGTGGACGGAATGAAGCAGATACGCAGTATTTT
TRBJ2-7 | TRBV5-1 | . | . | CASSSLPDYEQYF | TGCGCCAGCAGCTCCCTACCGGATTACGAGCAGTACTTC
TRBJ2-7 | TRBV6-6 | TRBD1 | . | CASSITDRVDEQYF | TGTGCCAGCAGTATTACAGACAGGGTGGACGAGCAGTACTTC
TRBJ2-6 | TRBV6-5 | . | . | CASSYSGGSGANVLTF | TGTGCCAGCAGTTACTCGGGTGGGTCTGGGGCCAACGTCCTGACTTTC
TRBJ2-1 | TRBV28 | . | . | CASSSIGTDAGNEQFF | TGTGCCAGCAGTTCGATAGGGACTGATGCGGGCAATGAGCAGTTCTTC
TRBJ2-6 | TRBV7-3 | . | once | CASSYTSSGANVLTF | TGTGCCAGCAGCTACACTAGCTCTGGGGCCAACGTCCTGACTTTC
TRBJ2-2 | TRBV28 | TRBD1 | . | CASGLTGAVTGELFF | TGTGCCAGCGGATTAACAGGGGCGGTGACCGGGGAGCTGTTTTTT
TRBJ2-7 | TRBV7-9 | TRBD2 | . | CASSPTPGLAGGSSYEQYF | TGTGCCAGCAGCCCAACTCCGGGACTAGCGGGAGGAAGCTCCTACGAGCAGTACTTC
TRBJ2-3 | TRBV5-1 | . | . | CASSRRTSSTDTQYF | TGCGCCAGCAGCCGGAGGACATCTAGCACAGATACGCAGTATTTT
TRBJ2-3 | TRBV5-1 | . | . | CASSLARGLSDTQYF | TGCGCCAGCAGCTTGGCGCGGGGACTGTCAGATACGCAGTATTTT
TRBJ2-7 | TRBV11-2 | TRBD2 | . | CASSLRTSGTGYEQYF | TGTGCCAGCAGCTTGAGGACTAGCGGGACGGGGTACGAGCAGTACTTC